This passage covers 27 T cell receptor beta chains from one sample sequenced in a study of blood T cell repertoires in COVID-19. Using immunoSEQ multiplex PCR, the repertoire was profiled, and TCRdb retains in-frame clones only, with some absent. This table has under 200,000 clones, 60% to 85% appearing once. The specimen sequenced was peripheral blood. These receptors came from a man aged 60-69 years with acute or convalescent COVID-19.

The chain employs TRBV15 and TRBJ2-5, with 8 bases that match TRBD1. Germline CDR1 reads LNHNV; CDR2 reads YYDKDF (reference sequence). The CDR3 sequence is 15 residues long. V dropped 1 base and J dropped 4; count of bases not matched to a gene: 5. CDR3 bases: TGTGCCACCAGCAGAGGGCCAGGGGGCGGAGAGACCCAGTACTTC. Protein: CATSRGPGGGETQYF.

This clone has just one count. The rearrangement uses TRBV21-1 and TRBJ2-1; TRBD1 was called by the table and not checked on the DNA. TRBV21-1 is deemed a pseudogene. CDR3 length equals 16 residues. The CDR3 is CASSNRTGSSYNEQFF. DNA for the CDR3: TGTGCCAGCAGCAACCGGACAGGGAGCTCCTACAATGAGCAGTTCTTC.

This clone was seen more than once but under ten times. V is TRBV3-1 (or the pseudogene TRBV3-2) and J is TRBJ2-7; a possible D gene is TRBD1 (6 bases). Germline-derived CDR1 and CDR2 are LGHDT and YNNKEL (reference sequence). V was clipped by 0 bases and J by 3 bases, with 9 bases between them. The CDR3 runs to 14 residues. CDR3 bases: TGTGCCAGCAGCCAAGATAGGGGGAGCTACGAGCAGTACTTC. It yields the protein CASSQDRGSYEQYF.

V gene TRBV9 combines with J gene TRBJ1-3, with 9 bases that match TRBD1. Germline-derived CDR1 and CDR2 are SGDLS and YYNGEE. This CDR3 region has 18 residues. The J segment lost 4 bases and the V segment lost 4 bases, leaving 15 bases of the junction unmatched. The CDR3 region has the DNA TGTGCCAGCAGCCCGGGGACAGGGCTTCGTCGGGCGGGAAACACCATATATTTT. Its translation: CASSPGTGLRRAGNTIYF.

The DNA for the CDR3 is TGTGCCAGCAACCCTGGACAGGGTTATGGCTACACCTTC. Amino acid sequence: CASNPGQGYGYTF. The rearrangement links TRBV5-8 to TRBJ1-2; 8 bases map to TRBD1. The V gene's germline CDR1 is SGHTS and CDR2 YDEGEE. There are 13 residues in the CDR3. V shed 6 bases and J 5 bases; nucleotides not matched to a gene: 6.

This clone was recorded once. The V and J genes are TRBV11-2 and TRBJ2-1; D may be TRBD1 (5 bases). Germline-derived CDR1 and CDR2 are SGHAT and FQNNGV. V gave up 6 bases and J gave up 2 bases, with 14 bases separating them. This CDR3 has 15 amino acids. CDR3: CASRGLGQPYNEQFF. Here the CDR3 DNA reads TGTGCCAGCAGGGGCTTGGGGCAGCCCTACAATGAGCAGTTCTTC. Full variable domain (remainder filled in from reference TRBV11-2 and TRBJ2-1): EAGVAQSPRYKIIEKRQSVAFWCNPISGHATLYWYQQILGQGPKLLIQFQNNGVVDDSQLPKDRFSAERLKGVDSTLKIQPAKLEDSAVYLCASRGLGQPYNEQFFGPGTRLTVL.

The chain recombines TRBV6-5 with TRBJ1-5; no clear D gene. The V gene lost 6 bases and the J gene lost 0 bases, with 12 bases spanning the gap. This CDR3 region has 15 residues. CDR1 is MNHEY, CDR2 SVGAGI, per germline. CDR3 DNA: TGTGCCAGCAGGGCCCAATATAATAGCAATCAGCCCCAGCATTTT. Protein: CASRAQYNSNQPQHF.

This sequence joins TRBV27 and TRBJ1-3, with D tentatively TRBD1 (6 bases). Looked up from germline, CDR1 is MNHEY and CDR2 is SMNVEV (reference sequence). V lost 6 bases to trimming and J lost 1 base, with 10 bases between them. The CDR3 loop spans 14 amino acids. The CDR3 loop reads CASSQQGSGNTIYF. CDR3 DNA sequence: TGTGCCAGCAGCCAACAGGGTTCTGGAAACACCATATATTTT.

This sequence joins TRBV10-3 and TRBJ2-7; 10 positions agree with TRBD1. This CDR3 has 14 residues. Germline CDR1 reads ENHRY; CDR2 reads SYGVKD. Trimming cost V 4 bases and J 3 bases; bases outside gene matches: 3. CDR3 loop: CAISAGQGRYEQYF. CDR3 DNA: TGTGCCATCAGTGCGGGACAGGGGCGCTACGAGCAGTACTTC.

The rearrangement links TRBV13 to TRBJ2-1; possible D gene TRBD2, 6 bases. Trimming removed 4 bases from V and 3 bases from J, with 19 bases in between. In germline, CDR1 is PRHDT, CDR2 FYEKMQ (reference sequence). This CDR3 is built from 17 residues. This CDR3 reads CASSSQEGRPNYNEQFF. The CDR3 coding sequence is TGTGCCAGCAGCTCCCAGGAGGGGAGACCCAACTACAATGAGCAGTTCTTC.

The table lists this clone with a count of one. The V gene is TRBV4-1, the J gene TRBJ1-1, with TRBD1 matching 8 bases. The CDR3 covers 16 residues. The V gene's germline CDR1 is MGHRA and CDR2 YSYEKL. V trimming: 0 bases; J trimming: 5 bases; junction bases outside the gene matches: 8. Here the CDR3 DNA reads TGCGCCAGCAGCCAAGAAATAGGACAGGGAAGTACTGAAGCTTTCTTT. Protein product: CASSQEIGQGSTEAFF.

This sequence joins TRBV2 and TRBJ1-5; unclear D gene. The V gene's germline CDR1 is SNHLY and CDR2 FYNNEI. The CDR3 has 13 residues. V lost 10 bases and J 1 base, leaving 11 bases between the germline ends. This CDR3 reads CATKTLSNQPQHF. CDR3 DNA: TGTGCCACTAAGACATTGAGCAATCAGCCCCAGCATTTT.

V usage is TRBV6-5 and J usage is TRBJ1-6; 10 positions agree with TRBD1. Per the germline V gene, CDR1 is MNHEY and CDR2 is SVGAGI. The CDR3 length is 14 residues. V lost 2 bases to trimming and J lost 10 bases; unmatched junction nucleotides: 2. CDR3 in DNA: TGTGCCAGCAGTTACGGACAGGGGGAGTCACCCCTCCACTTT. It codes for CASSYGQGESPLHF.

On this clone: One junction end does not reproduce the germline sequence, and a read error may be involved. CDR3 coding DNA: TGTGCCAGCAGCGTAGATGGACAGCACACAGATATGCAGTATTTT. Translation gives CASSVDGQHTDMQYF. This chain uses TRBV9 with TRBJ2-3, with D maybe TRBD1 (6 bases). Germline V gene sequence: CDR1 SGDLS, CDR2 YYNGEE. The CDR3 has 15 amino acids. Supplemented by reference TRBV9 and TRBJ2-3, the full variable domain reads DSGVTQTPKHLITATGQRVTLRCSPRSGDLSVYWYQQSLDQGLQFLIQYYNGEERAKGNILERFSAQQFPDLHSELNLSSLELGDSALYFCASSVDGQHTDMQYFGPGTRLTVL.

The chain joins TRBV10-1 to TRBJ1-1; no reliable D call. The V gene's germline CDR1 is WNHNN and CDR2 SYGVQD (reference sequence). The ends were cut back, 2 bases at V and 3 bases at J, with 7 bases in the middle. The CDR3 runs 13 residues. The CDR3 region has the DNA TGCGCCAGCAGTGAGGCAGGCTACACTGAAGCTTTCTTT. This translates into CASSEAGYTEAFF.

A few counts support this clone. The rearrangement links TRBV24-1 to TRBJ1-6; 8 nucleotides match TRBD1. CDR1 KGHDR and CDR2 SFDVKD come from the germline V gene. This CDR3 is 21 amino acids long. V was clipped by 0 bases and J by 0 bases; unmatched bases: 12. The CDR3 here is CATSDLDRGHTLSSYNSPLHF. In DNA form, the CDR3 reads TGTGCCACCAGTGATTTGGACAGGGGCCATACCTTAAGCTCCTATAATTCACCCCTCCACTTT.

The J gene is TRBJ1-2, the V gene TRBV6-5, with 8 positions matching TRBD1. Trimming took 0 bases from V and 3 from J; bases not matched to a gene: 3. The V gene's germline CDR1 is MNHEY and CDR2 SVGAGI. The CDR3 is 15 residues long. The CDR3 reads CASSYSGTGHYGYTF. The CDR3 region has the DNA TGTGCCAGCAGTTACTCGGGGACAGGACACTATGGCTACACCTTC.

V and J are TRBV19 and TRBJ1-1; 10 bases agree with TRBD1. Per the germline V gene, CDR1 is LNHDA and CDR2 is SQIVND (reference sequence). This CDR3 contains 15 residues. V lost 9 bases and J lost 5; bases outside the gene matches: 12. This chain's CDR3 is CASSTGTGEETEAFF. CDR3 DNA: TGTGCCAGCTCTACTGGGACAGGGGAGGAAACTGAAGCTTTCTTT.

The V call is TRBV19, the J call TRBJ1-5; D possibly corresponds to TRBD1 (5 bases). V lost 6 bases and J lost 0, with 9 bases in between. CDR3 length: 14 residues. From germline, CDR1 is LNHDA and CDR2 SQIVND (reference sequence). CDR3 sequence: CASSQGYSNQPQHF. CDR3 nucleotides: TGTGCCAGTAGCCAGGGATATAGCAATCAGCCCCAGCATTTT.

The chain couples TRBV27 to TRBJ1-1, with D uncertain. This CDR3 contains 13 residues. V dropped 3 bases and J dropped 6 bases, with 11 bases sitting between them. From germline, CDR1 is MNHEY and CDR2 SMNVEV (reference sequence). The CDR3 nucleotides read TGTGCCAGCAGTTTTAATAAGCATTCTGAAGCTTTCTTT. It is translated as CASSFNKHSEAFF.

The gene calls are TRBV7-2 and TRBJ2-5, with 8 positions matching TRBD2. CDR3 size: 11 residues. Germline values: CDR1 SGHTA, CDR2 FQGNSA. Unmatched junction bases numbered 5, after V lost 8 bases and J lost 9 bases. In DNA form, the CDR3 reads TGTGCCAGCGCGCGGGGGGAGGCCCAGTACTTC. It specifies CASARGEAQYF.

This clone appeared a few times. The chain is built from TRBV27 and TRBJ1-5; 7 positions agree with TRBD1. Germline V gives CDR1 MNHEY, CDR2 SMNVEV (reference sequence). This CDR3 has 17 residues. V gave up 7 bases and J gave up 2 bases; unmatched junction bases: 14. The CDR3 nucleotides are TGTGCCAGCAAGTTGGCAGGGGGATCCCTTCGCAATCAGCCCCAGCATTTT. Encoded protein: CASKLAGGSLRNQPQHF.

The chain uses TRBV30 and TRBJ1-1; unclear D gene. The CDR3 is 11 residues long. Germline CDR1 and CDR2: GTSNPN and SVGIG (reference sequence). The CDR3 reads CAGGMNTEAFF. For the CDR3, the DNA is TGTGCAGGAGGGATGAACACTGAAGCTTTCTTT.

V and J are TRBV3-1 (or the pseudogene TRBV3-2) and TRBJ1-2; 7 bases match TRBD1. Germline-derived CDR1 and CDR2 are LGHDT and YNNKEL (reference sequence). This CDR3 region has 14 residues. J lost 4 bases, V lost 3 bases, and 5 bases had no gene match. The CDR3 bases are TGTGCCAGCAGCCAGACAGGGTACACCTATGGCTACACCTTC. Residues: CASSQTGYTYGYTF.

V gene TRBV30 combines with J gene TRBJ1-5, with 11 nucleotides matching TRBD1. Trimming removed 0 bases from V and 4 bases from J; junction bases left unmatched: 5. Per germline, CDR1 GTSNPN and CDR2 SVGIG (reference sequence). The CDR3 has 16 residues. The DNA of the CDR3 is TGTGCCTGGAGTGTTCGCCGGGACAGGGGGAATCAGCCCCAGCATTTT. This translates into CAWSVRRDRGNQPQHF.

V usage is TRBV7-3 and J usage is TRBJ2-2; weak D call: TRBD1 (6 bases). V was cut by 5 bases and J by 0 bases, with 13 bases left in between. In germline, CDR1 is SGHTA, CDR2 FQGTGA. The CDR3 runs 16 residues. CDR3: CASSVYRDTNTGELFF. The CDR3 DNA follows: TGTGCCAGCAGCGTTTACAGGGATACGAACACCGGGGAGCTGTTTTTT.

The chain recombines TRBV29-1 with TRBJ2-7, with a possible D match to TRBD1 (5 bases). CDR1 is SQVTM, CDR2 ANQGSEA, per germline. The CDR3 covers 13 residues. Trimming left V 2 bases short and J 2 bases short, with 10 bases between. The CDR3 sequence: CSVEIDSAYEQYF. In DNA form, the CDR3 reads TGCAGCGTTGAAATAGACAGCGCCTACGAGCAGTACTTC.